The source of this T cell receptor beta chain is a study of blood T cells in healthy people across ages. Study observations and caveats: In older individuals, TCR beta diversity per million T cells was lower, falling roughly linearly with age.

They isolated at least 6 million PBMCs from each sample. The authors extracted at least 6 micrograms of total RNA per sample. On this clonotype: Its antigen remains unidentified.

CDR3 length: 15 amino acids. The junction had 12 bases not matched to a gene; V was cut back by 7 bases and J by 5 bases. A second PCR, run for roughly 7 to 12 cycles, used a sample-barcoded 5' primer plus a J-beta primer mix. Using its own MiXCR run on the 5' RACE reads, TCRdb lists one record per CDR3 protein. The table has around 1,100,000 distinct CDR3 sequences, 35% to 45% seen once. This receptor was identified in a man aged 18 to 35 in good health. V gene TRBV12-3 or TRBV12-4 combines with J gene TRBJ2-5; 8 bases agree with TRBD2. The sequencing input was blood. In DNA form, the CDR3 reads TGTGCCAGCACGCTTCGGGGGGGGGCATTGGAGACCCAGTACTTC. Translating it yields CASTLRGGALETQYF.